The rows below give T cell receptor beta chains drawn from one sample of a study of T cell repertoires in cytomegalovirus infection. TCRdb fed the reads into MiXCR, producing one record per CDR3 protein. The data contain hundreds of thousands of distinct CDR3 sequences, roughly 9.3% of them seen just once; the ten biggest clones take up around 2.4%. The specimen sequenced was PBMCs. These receptors all come from a human donor in good health (CMV status not recorded). Some clones in this sample may be carry-over from other donors' samples. Both conserved end residues are part of each CDR3. Each record gives: J gene, V gene, D gene, clone size, CDR3 protein, CDR3 DNA. D genes are given only for firm matches. A clone size is listed for some rows: how often the clone was seen (once, few, many), or a class if it is expanded.

J gene: TRBJ1-2; V gene: TRBV29-1; D gene: TRBD1; clone size: -; CDR3 protein: CSVWDRGYGYTF; CDR3 DNA: TGCAGCGTTTGGGACAGGGGATATGGCTACACCTTC
J gene: TRBJ2-3; V gene: TRBV15; D gene: -; clone size: -; CDR3 protein: CATSLMGTQYF; CDR3 DNA: TGTGCCACCAGCTTGATGGGGACGCAGTATTTT
J gene: TRBJ2-5; V gene: TRBV15; D gene: TRBD2; clone size: many; CDR3 protein: CATSRVLAGKETQYF; CDR3 DNA: TGTGCCACCAGCAGAGTTTTAGCGGGGAAAGAGACCCAGTACTTC
J gene: TRBJ2-2; V gene: TRBV2; D gene: -; clone size: -; CDR3 protein: CASSPGSKRTGELFF; CDR3 DNA: TGTGCCAGCAGCCCCGGGAGTAAACGCACCGGGGAGCTGTTTTTT
J gene: TRBJ1-5; V gene: TRBV19; D gene: -; clone size: many; CDR3 protein: CASSIVEDSNQPQHF; CDR3 DNA: TGTGCCAGTAGTATCGTAGAGGATAGCAATCAGCCCCAGCATTTT
J gene: TRBJ2-3; V gene: TRBV10-2; D gene: -; clone size: -; CDR3 protein: CASSETHGTDTQYF; CDR3 DNA: TGCGCCAGCAGTGAGACACACGGCACAGATACGCAGTATTTT
J gene: TRBJ1-2; V gene: TRBV14; D gene: -; clone size: many; CDR3 protein: CASSRGDFGYGYTF; CDR3 DNA: TGTGCCAGCAGCCGGGGGGATTTCGGCTATGGCTACACCTTC
J gene: TRBJ1-1; V gene: TRBV20-1; D gene: -; clone size: many; CDR3 protein: CSAWVGGSDTEAFF; CDR3 DNA: TGCAGTGCGTGGGTAGGGGGGTCGGACACTGAAGCTTTCTTT
J gene: TRBJ1-6; V gene: TRBV6-1; D gene: -; clone size: many; CDR3 protein: CASRDSGNSPLHF; CDR3 DNA: TGTGCCAGCAGAGACAGTGGGAATTCACCCCTCCACTTT
J gene: TRBJ2-2; V gene: TRBV7-9; D gene: -; clone size: many; CDR3 protein: CASSLASAGAGELFF; CDR3 DNA: TGTGCCAGCAGCTTAGCGTCGGCAGGGGCCGGGGAGCTGTTTTTT
J gene: TRBJ2-1; V gene: TRBV20-1; D gene: TRBD1; clone size: -; CDR3 protein: CSAMDRGTGEQFF; CDR3 DNA: TGCAGTGCTATGGACAGGGGAACGGGTGAGCAGTTCTTC
J gene: TRBJ2-7; V gene: TRBV6-5; D gene: -; clone size: -; CDR3 protein: CASSPRGPEYEQYF; CDR3 DNA: TGTGCCAGCAGTCCGCGGGGTCCGGAGTACGAGCAGTACTTC
J gene: TRBJ2-2; V gene: TRBV4-1; D gene: -; clone size: -; CDR3 protein: CASSQEAVTGELFF; CDR3 DNA: TGCGCCAGCAGCCAAGAAGCAGTCACCGGGGAGCTGTTTTTT
J gene: TRBJ1-2; V gene: TRBV10-3; D gene: -; clone size: many; CDR3 protein: CAIFVEGYRGYTF; CDR3 DNA: TGTGCCATCTTCGTCGAAGGGTACCGAGGCTACACCTTC
J gene: TRBJ2-1; V gene: TRBV7-2; D gene: -; clone size: many; CDR3 protein: CASSLGPNNEQFF; CDR3 DNA: TGTGCCAGCAGCCTAGGACCGAACAATGAGCAGTTCTTC
J gene: TRBJ2-3; V gene: TRBV10-3; D gene: TRBD2; clone size: many; CDR3 protein: CAISPGLSTDTQYF; CDR3 DNA: TGTGCCATCAGTCCGGGACTAAGCACAGATACGCAGTATTTT
J gene: TRBJ2-2; V gene: TRBV29-1; D gene: TRBD1; clone size: -; CDR3 protein: CSVEERTGGWTGELFF; CDR3 DNA: TGCAGCGTTGAAGAGCGGACAGGGGGCTGGACCGGGGAGCTGTTTTTT
J gene: TRBJ2-5; V gene: TRBV18; D gene: -; clone size: many; CDR3 protein: CASSPGVVMTQYF; CDR3 DNA: TGTGCCAGCTCACCAGGGGTTGTGATGACCCAGTACTTC
J gene: TRBJ1-1; V gene: TRBV28; D gene: TRBD1; clone size: many; CDR3 protein: CASSPGQGKGTEAFF; CDR3 DNA: TGTGCCAGCAGTCCGGGACAGGGAAAGGGCACTGAAGCTTTCTTT
J gene: TRBJ2-2; V gene: TRBV28; D gene: -; clone size: many; CDR3 protein: CASSFLRGSTGELFF; CDR3 DNA: TGTGCCAGCAGTTTTTTACGTGGAAGCACCGGGGAGCTGTTTTTT
J gene: TRBJ2-5; V gene: TRBV6-5; D gene: -; clone size: many; CDR3 protein: CASKSGGWGQETQYF; CDR3 DNA: TGTGCCAGCAAGTCCGGTGGATGGGGGCAAGAGACCCAGTACTTC
J gene: TRBJ2-7; V gene: TRBV27; D gene: -; clone size: many; CDR3 protein: CASSLSVGLSEQYF; CDR3 DNA: TGTGCCAGCAGTTTATCAGTGGGACTGAGTGAGCAGTACTTC
J gene: TRBJ2-2; V gene: TRBV19; D gene: -; clone size: many; CDR3 protein: CASSIWGEGGELFF; CDR3 DNA: TGTGCCAGTAGTATTTGGGGAGAGGGCGGGGAGCTGTTTTTT
J gene: TRBJ2-3; V gene: TRBV28; D gene: -; clone size: many; CDR3 protein: CASSPRQITDTQYF; CDR3 DNA: TGTGCCAGCAGTCCGAGACAGATCACAGATACGCAGTATTTT
J gene: TRBJ1-5; V gene: TRBV20-1; D gene: -; clone size: few; CDR3 protein: CSARDRRGPAHQPQHF; CDR3 DNA: TGCAGTGCTAGAGATCGGAGGGGCCCCGCGCATCAGCCCCAGCATTTT
J gene: TRBJ2-4; V gene: TRBV28; D gene: -; clone size: few; CDR3 protein: CASSPPGGLKNIQYF; CDR3 DNA: TGTGCCAGCAGTCCCCCCGGGGGTCTTAAAAACATTCAGTACTTC
J gene: TRBJ1-4; V gene: TRBV28; D gene: -; clone size: many; CDR3 protein: CASSPTTGRNEKLFF; CDR3 DNA: TGTGCCAGCAGTCCTACGACAGGAAGGAATGAAAAACTGTTTTTT
J gene: TRBJ1-6; V gene: TRBV6-2/TRBV6-3; D gene: -; clone size: few; CDR3 protein: CASRRPFEDPLHF; CDR3 DNA: TGTGCCAGCAGACGACCATTCGAGGACCCCCTCCACTTT
J gene: TRBJ2-1; V gene: TRBV7-9; D gene: -; clone size: many; CDR3 protein: CASSYSRDKDNNEQFF; CDR3 DNA: TGTGCCAGCTCCTACTCCCGAGACAAAGATAACAATGAGCAGTTCTTC
J gene: TRBJ2-1; V gene: TRBV7-8; D gene: -; clone size: many; CDR3 protein: CASSLVGEGSYNEQFF; CDR3 DNA: TGTGCCAGCAGCTTAGTGGGGGAAGGCTCCTACAATGAGCAGTTCTTC
J gene: TRBJ2-1; V gene: TRBV5-1; D gene: -; clone size: many; CDR3 protein: CASSLARISSYNEQFF; CDR3 DNA: TGCGCCAGCAGCTTGGCCAGGATTAGCTCCTACAATGAGCAGTTCTTC
J gene: TRBJ2-2; V gene: TRBV7-8; D gene: -; clone size: many; CDR3 protein: CASSLAIYENTGELFF; CDR3 DNA: TGTGCCAGCAGCTTAGCGATTTATGAGAACACCGGGGAGCTGTTTTTT
J gene: TRBJ2-6; V gene: TRBV29-1; D gene: -; clone size: few; CDR3 protein: CSVGRDSGANVLTF; CDR3 DNA: TGCAGCGTTGGCCGGGACTCTGGGGCCAACGTCCTGACTTTC
J gene: TRBJ1-1; V gene: TRBV11-3; D gene: TRBD1; clone size: -; CDR3 protein: CASNPGGQTSNTEAFF; CDR3 DNA: TGTGCCAGCAATCCCGGGGGACAGACCTCGAACACTGAAGCTTTCTTT
J gene: TRBJ2-2; V gene: TRBV10-3; D gene: -; clone size: -; CDR3 protein: CAISQTGELFF; CDR3 DNA: TGTGCCATCAGCCAGACCGGGGAGCTGTTTTTT
J gene: TRBJ1-2; V gene: TRBV7-8; D gene: -; clone size: many; CDR3 protein: CASSLDGGSVAYGYTF; CDR3 DNA: TGTGCCAGCAGCTTAGATGGGGGCAGCGTAGCCTATGGCTACACCTTC
J gene: TRBJ2-6; V gene: TRBV6-1; D gene: -; clone size: many; CDR3 protein: CASSEEGGSGANVLTF; CDR3 DNA: TGTGCCAGCAGTGAAGAGGGCGGCTCTGGGGCCAACGTCCTGACTTTC
J gene: TRBJ1-2; V gene: TRBV2; D gene: TRBD1; clone size: few; CDR3 protein: CASREQGATYGYTF; CDR3 DNA: TGTGCCAGCAGGGAACAGGGGGCGACATATGGCTACACCTTC
J gene: TRBJ2-1; V gene: TRBV7-9; D gene: TRBD1; clone size: many; CDR3 protein: CASSLSVGTGGYNEQFF; CDR3 DNA: TGTGCCAGCAGCTTATCGGTGGGGACAGGGGGATACAATGAGCAGTTCTTC
J gene: TRBJ2-3; V gene: TRBV9; D gene: -; clone size: many; CDR3 protein: CASSVGDSNTQYF; CDR3 DNA: TGTGCCAGCAGCGTAGGGGACTCAAATACGCAGTATTTT
J gene: TRBJ1-5; V gene: TRBV6-2/TRBV6-3; D gene: -; clone size: many; CDR3 protein: CASRYGNQPQHF; CDR3 DNA: TGTGCCAGCAGGTACGGGAATCAGCCCCAGCATTTT
J gene: TRBJ1-6; V gene: TRBV7-2; D gene: TRBD1; clone size: many; CDR3 protein: CASREQGAGSPLHF; CDR3 DNA: TGTGCCAGCAGGGAACAGGGGGCTGGGTCACCCCTCCACTTT
J gene: TRBJ2-5; V gene: TRBV20-1; D gene: -; clone size: -; CDR3 protein: CSAPGDTEETQYF; CDR3 DNA: TGCAGTGCTCCGGGGGACACCGAAGAGACCCAGTACTTC
J gene: TRBJ2-1; V gene: TRBV28; D gene: TRBD2; clone size: many; CDR3 protein: CASSSSGGIYNEQFF; CDR3 DNA: TGTGCCAGCAGTTCTAGCGGGGGGATATACAATGAGCAGTTCTTC
J gene: TRBJ1-1; V gene: TRBV9; D gene: -; clone size: -; CDR3 protein: CASRDPGHNTEAFF; CDR3 DNA: TGTGCCAGCAGGGATCCGGGACACAACACTGAAGCTTTCTTT
J gene: TRBJ1-1; V gene: TRBV29-1; D gene: -; clone size: few; CDR3 protein: CSVEDGGGMNTEAFF; CDR3 DNA: TGCAGCGTTGAAGATGGCGGGGGCATGAACACTGAAGCTTTCTTT